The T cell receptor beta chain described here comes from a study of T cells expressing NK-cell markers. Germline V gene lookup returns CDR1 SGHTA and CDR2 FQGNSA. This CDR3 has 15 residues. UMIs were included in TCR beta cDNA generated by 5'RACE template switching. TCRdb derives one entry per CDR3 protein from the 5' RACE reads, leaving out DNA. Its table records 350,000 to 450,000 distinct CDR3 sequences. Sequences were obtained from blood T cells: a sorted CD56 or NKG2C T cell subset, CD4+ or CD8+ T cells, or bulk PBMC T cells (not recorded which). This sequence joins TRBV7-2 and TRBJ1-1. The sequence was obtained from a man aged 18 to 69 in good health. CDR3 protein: CASSPQVLEATEAFF.